This TCR beta chain derives from a study of blood T cell repertoires in COVID-19. Study overall: The study drew acute and convalescent COVID-19 samples from the United States, Italy and Spain. T cells, B-cell-depleted T cells, or PBMCs provided the cDNA or gDNA that served as material.

Sequencing was performed with immunoSEQ multiplex PCR; in TCRdb, only in-frame clones are kept and a portion is missing. The table has about 280,000 clones, 85% to 90% seen once. Deletions cut 0 bases from V and 5 bases from J, with 7 bases between. Per germline, CDR1 MNHEY and CDR2 SVGEGT. The CDR3 consists of 13 residues. The sequencing input was PBMCs or T cells enriched from blood (not recorded which). The chain is built from TRBV6-2 or TRBV6-3 and TRBJ2-5, with no clear D. The sequence came from a woman aged 18-35 years with acute COVID-19. For the CDR3, the DNA is TGTGCCAGCAGTTACTCCGTTCGTGAGACCCAGTACTTC. Translating gives CASSYSVRETQYF.